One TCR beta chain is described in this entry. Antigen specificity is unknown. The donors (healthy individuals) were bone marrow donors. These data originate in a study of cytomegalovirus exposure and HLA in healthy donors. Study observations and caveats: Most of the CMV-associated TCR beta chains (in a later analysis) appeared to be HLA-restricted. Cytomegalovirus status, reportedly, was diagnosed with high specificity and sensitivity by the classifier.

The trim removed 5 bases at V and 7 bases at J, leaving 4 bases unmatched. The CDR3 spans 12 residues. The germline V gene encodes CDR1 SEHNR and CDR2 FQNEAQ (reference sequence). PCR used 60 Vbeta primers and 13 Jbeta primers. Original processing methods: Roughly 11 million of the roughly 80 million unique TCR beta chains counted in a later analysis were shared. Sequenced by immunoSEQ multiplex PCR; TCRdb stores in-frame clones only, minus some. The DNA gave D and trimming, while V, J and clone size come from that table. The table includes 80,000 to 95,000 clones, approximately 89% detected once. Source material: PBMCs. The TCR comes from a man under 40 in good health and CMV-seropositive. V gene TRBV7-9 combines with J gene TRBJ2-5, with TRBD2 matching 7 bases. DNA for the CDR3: TGTGCCAGCAGCGAGGGAGGGCGGACCCAGTACTTC. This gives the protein CASSEGGRTQYF.